In its sample, the clone carrying this T cell receptor beta chain was seen a few times. Its target is unknown. The library targeted TCRbeta and was prepared with unique molecular identifiers. MiXCR, applied by TCRdb to the PCR reads, yields one record per CDR3 protein. The sample carries over 100,000 distinct CDR3 sequences, 9% to 12% recorded once. This sample stems from a study of T-cell reconstitution after alpha-beta-depleted transplantation in children. This CDR3 is built from 14 residues. Germline-derived CDR1 and CDR2 are MNHEY and SMNVEV (reference sequence). V shed 4 bases and J shed 4 bases, with 11 bases lying between them. The study, taken as a whole, reports: When one year had passed after transplant, most T-cell counts and diversity came from newly produced T cells. Several hundred expanded graft clones reportedly were the source of alpha-beta T cells about two months after transplant.

The chain recombines TRBV27 with TRBJ2-1; D unresolved. The TCR originated in a boy aged 2 to 9 with acute lymphoblastic leukemia, due to receive a stem cell transplant. The starting material was PBMCs, obtained before TCRalphabeta/CD19-depleted stem cell transplant. CDR3 nucleotides: TGTGCCAGCAGTTCGTTTCAAACGTACAATGAGCAGTTCTTC. Translated, it gives CASSSFQTYNEQFF.